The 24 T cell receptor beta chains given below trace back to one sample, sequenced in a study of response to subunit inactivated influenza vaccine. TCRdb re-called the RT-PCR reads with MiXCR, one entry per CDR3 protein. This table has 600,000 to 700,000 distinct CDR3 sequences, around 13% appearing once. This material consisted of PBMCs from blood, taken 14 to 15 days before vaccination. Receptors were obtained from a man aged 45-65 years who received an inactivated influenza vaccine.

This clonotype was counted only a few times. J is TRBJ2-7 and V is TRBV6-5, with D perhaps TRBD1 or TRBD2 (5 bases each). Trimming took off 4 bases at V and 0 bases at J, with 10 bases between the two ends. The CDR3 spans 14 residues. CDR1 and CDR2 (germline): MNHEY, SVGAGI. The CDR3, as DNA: TGTGCCAGCAGTTGGGACCGTAGCTCCTACGAGCAGTACTTC. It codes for CASSWDRSSYEQYF.

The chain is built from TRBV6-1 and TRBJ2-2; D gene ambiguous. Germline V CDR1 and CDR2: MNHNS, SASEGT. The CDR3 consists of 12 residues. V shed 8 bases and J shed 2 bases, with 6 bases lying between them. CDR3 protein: CASRANTGELFF. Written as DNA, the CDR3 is TGTGCCAGCCGTGCAAACACCGGGGAGCTGTTTTTT.

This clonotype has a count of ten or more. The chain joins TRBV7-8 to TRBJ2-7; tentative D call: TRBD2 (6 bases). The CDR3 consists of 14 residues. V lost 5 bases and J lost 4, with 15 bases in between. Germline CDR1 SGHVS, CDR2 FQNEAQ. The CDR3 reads CASSKERGMYEQYF. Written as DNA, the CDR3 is TGTGCCAGCAGCAAGGAACGGGGGATGTACGAGCAGTACTTC.

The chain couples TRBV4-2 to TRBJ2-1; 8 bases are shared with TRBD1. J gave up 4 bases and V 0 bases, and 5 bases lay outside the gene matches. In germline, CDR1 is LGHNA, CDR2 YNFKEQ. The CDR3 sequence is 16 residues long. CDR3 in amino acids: CASSQEPGGIYNEQFF. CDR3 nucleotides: TGTGCCAGCAGCCAAGAGCCAGGGGGCATTTACAATGAGCAGTTCTTC.

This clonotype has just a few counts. The CDR3 coding sequence is TGCAGCGCCCAACTAGCATCCGGGGCAGATACGCAGTATTTT. Protein product: CSAQLASGADTQYF. This rearrangement joins TRBV29-1 to TRBJ2-3; D possibly corresponds to TRBD2 (6 bases). Trimming removed 7 bases at V and 4 bases at J, with 18 bases between. Germline CDR1 is SQVTM and CDR2 is ANQGSEA. The CDR3 sequence is 14 residues long.

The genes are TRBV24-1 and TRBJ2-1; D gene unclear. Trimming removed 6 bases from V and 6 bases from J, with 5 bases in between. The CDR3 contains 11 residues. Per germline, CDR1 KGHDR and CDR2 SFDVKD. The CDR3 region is CATSSLNEQFF. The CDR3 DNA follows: TGTGCCACCAGTTCACTCAATGAGCAGTTCTTC.

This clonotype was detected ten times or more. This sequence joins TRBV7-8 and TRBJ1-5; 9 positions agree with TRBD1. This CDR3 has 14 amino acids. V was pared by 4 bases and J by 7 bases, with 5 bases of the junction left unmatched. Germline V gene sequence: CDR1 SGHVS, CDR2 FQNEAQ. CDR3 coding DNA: TGTGCCAGCAGCTCGGACAGGGGAGCGCAGCCCCAGCATTTT. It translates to CASSSDRGAQPQHF.

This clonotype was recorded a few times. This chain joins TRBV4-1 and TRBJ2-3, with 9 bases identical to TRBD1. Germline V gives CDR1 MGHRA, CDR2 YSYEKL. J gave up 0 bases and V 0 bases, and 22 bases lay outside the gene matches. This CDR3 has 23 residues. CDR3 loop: CASSQDLVRITGGGETSTDTQYF. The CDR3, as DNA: TGCGCCAGCAGCCAAGATTTAGTCCGAATTACAGGGGGCGGAGAGACCAGCACAGATACGCAGTATTTT.

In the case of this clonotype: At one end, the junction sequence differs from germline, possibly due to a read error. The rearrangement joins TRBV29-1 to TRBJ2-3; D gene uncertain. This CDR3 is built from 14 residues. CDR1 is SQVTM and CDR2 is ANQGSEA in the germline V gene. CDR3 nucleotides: TGCAGCGTTGGCCCGTATTATGGCACAGATACGCGGTATTTT. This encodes CSVGPYYGTDTRYF.

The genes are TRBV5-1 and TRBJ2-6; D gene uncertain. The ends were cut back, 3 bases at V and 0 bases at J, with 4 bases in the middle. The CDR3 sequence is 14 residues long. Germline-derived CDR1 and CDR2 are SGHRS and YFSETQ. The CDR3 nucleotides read TGCGCCAGCAGCTACAACTCTGGGGCCAACGTCCTGACTTTC. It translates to CASSYNSGANVLTF. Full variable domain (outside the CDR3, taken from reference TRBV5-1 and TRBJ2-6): KAGVTQTPRYLIKTRGQQVTLSCSPISGHRSVSWYQQTPGQGLQFLFEYFSETQRNKGNFPGRFSGRQFSNSRSEMNVSTLELGDSALYLCASSYNSGANVLTFGAGSRLTVL.

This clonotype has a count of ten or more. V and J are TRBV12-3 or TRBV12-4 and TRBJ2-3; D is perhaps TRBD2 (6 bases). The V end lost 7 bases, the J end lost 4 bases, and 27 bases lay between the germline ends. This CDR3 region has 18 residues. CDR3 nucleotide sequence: TGTGCCAGCACCGCATTAGCCGGAAGACTAGACAGCCCAGATACGCAGTATTTT. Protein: CASTALAGRLDSPDTQYF.

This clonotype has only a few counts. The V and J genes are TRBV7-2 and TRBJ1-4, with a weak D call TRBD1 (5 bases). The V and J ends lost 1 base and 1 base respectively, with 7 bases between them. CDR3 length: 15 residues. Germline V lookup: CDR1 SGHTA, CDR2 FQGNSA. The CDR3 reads CASSLVGGTNEKLFF. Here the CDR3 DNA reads TGTGCCAGCAGCTTAGTGGGGGGAACTAATGAAAAACTGTTTTTT.

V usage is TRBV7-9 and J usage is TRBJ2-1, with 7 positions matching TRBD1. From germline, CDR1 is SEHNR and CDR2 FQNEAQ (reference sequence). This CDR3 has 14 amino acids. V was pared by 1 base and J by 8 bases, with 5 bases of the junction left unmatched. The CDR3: CASSLVLGGDEQFF. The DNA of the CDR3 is TGTGCCAGCAGCTTAGTGCTAGGGGGCGATGAGCAGTTCTTC. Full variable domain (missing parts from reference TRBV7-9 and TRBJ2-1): DTGVSQNPRHKITKRGQNVTFRCDPISEHNRLYWYRQTLGQGPEFLTYFQNEAQLEKSRLLSDRFSAERPKGSFSTLEIQRTEQGDSAMYLCASSLVLGGDEQFFGPGTRLTVL.

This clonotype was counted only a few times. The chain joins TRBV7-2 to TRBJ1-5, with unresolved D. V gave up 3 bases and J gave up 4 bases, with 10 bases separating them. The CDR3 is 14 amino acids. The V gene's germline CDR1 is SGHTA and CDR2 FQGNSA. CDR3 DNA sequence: TGTGCCAGCAGCTTTGGAACTGCAAATCAGCCCCAGCATTTT. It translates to CASSFGTANQPQHF.

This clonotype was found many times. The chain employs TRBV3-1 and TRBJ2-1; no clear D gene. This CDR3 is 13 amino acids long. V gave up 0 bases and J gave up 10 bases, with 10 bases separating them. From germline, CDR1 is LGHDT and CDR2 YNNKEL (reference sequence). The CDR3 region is CASSQDQGTEQFF. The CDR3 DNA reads TGTGCCAGCAGCCAAGATCAAGGCACGGAGCAGTTCTTC.

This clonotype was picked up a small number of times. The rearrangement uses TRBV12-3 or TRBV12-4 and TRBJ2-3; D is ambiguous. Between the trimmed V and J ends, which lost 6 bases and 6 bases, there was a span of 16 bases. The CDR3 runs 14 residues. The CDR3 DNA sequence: TGTGCCAGCAGAGGGTTTGGCGGACCCGATACGCAGTATTTT. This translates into CASRGFGGPDTQYF.

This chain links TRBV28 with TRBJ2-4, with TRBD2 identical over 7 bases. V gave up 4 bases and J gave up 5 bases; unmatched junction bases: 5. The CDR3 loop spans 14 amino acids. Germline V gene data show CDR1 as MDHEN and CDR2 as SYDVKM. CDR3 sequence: CASSSPRGENIQYF. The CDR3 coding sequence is TGTGCCAGCAGTTCCCCACGGGGGGAAAACATTCAGTACTTC.

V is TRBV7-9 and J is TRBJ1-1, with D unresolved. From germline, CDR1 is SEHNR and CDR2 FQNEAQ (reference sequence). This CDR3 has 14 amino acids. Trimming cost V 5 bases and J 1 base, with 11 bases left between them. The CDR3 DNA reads TGTGCCAGCAGCAACTTAGTCCGGAACACTGAAGCTTTCTTT. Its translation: CASSNLVRNTEAFF. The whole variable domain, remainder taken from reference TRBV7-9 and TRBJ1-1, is DTGVSQNPRHKITKRGQNVTFRCDPISEHNRLYWYRQTLGQGPEFLTYFQNEAQLEKSRLLSDRFSAERPKGSFSTLEIQRTEQGDSAMYLCASSNLVRNTEAFFGQGTRLTVV.

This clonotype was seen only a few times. The CDR3 sequence is CSAPWPRAGETQYF. The CDR3 nucleotides are TGCAGTGCTCCCTGGCCTAGGGCGGGGGAGACCCAGTACTTC. The chain uses TRBV20-1 and TRBJ2-5, with TRBD2 as a possible D gene (6 bases). V lost 5 bases and J 5 bases, leaving 18 bases between the germline ends. CDR1 is DFQATT, CDR2 SNEGSKA, per germline (reference sequence). This CDR3 contains 14 residues.

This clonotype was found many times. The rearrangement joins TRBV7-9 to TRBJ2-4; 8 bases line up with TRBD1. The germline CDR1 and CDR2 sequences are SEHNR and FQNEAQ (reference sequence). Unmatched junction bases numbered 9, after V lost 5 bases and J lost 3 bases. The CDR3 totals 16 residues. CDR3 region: CASSPPGGAGKNIQYF. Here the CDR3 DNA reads TGTGCCAGCAGCCCACCAGGGGGCGCTGGCAAAAACATTCAGTACTTC.

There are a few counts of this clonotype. The CDR3 coding sequence is TGTGCCATCAGGTCCGACAGGGAGTCTTCCGGGGAGCTGTTTTTT. The encoded protein is CAIRSDRESSGELFF. The J gene is TRBJ2-2, the V gene TRBV10-3; 7 bases align to TRBD1. This CDR3 region has 15 residues. The junction had 10 bases not matched to a gene; V was cut back by 6 bases and J by 6 bases. CDR1 and CDR2 from the germline V gene are ENHRY and SYGVKD.

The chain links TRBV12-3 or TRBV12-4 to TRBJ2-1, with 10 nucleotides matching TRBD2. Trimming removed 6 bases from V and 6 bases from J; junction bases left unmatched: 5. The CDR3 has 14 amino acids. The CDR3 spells CASRRGLAFNEQFF. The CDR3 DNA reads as TGTGCCAGCAGACGGGGACTAGCGTTCAATGAGCAGTTCTTC.

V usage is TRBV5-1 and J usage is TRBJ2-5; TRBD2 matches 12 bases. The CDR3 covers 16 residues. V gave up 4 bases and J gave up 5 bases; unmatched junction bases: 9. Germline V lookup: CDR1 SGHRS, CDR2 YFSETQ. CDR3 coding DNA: TGCGCCAGCAGCCTGACTAGCGGGGGAGAGGGGGAGACCCAGTACTTC. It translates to CASSLTSGGEGETQYF.

CDR3 DNA: TGTGCCAGTAGTATAAGGACTAGCAGCGCAGGGGATACGCAGTATTTT. It translates to CASSIRTSSAGDTQYF. This chain joins TRBV19 and TRBJ2-3, with 8 nucleotides matching TRBD2. The CDR3 runs 16 residues. Germline V gene data show CDR1 as LNHDA and CDR2 as SQIVND (reference sequence). V gave up 2 bases and J gave up 6 bases; unmatched junction bases: 10.